These 2 T cell receptor beta chains were sequenced from one sample in a study of blood T cell repertoires in COVID-19. TCRdb's copy holds only in-frame clones and misses some; the assay was immunoSEQ multiplex PCR. Here the sample spans some 120,000 clones, 80% to 90% being singletons. Sample: peripheral blood. The receptors come from a human donor in a cohort sampled during active COVID-19.

The V call is TRBV4-3, the J call TRBJ1-3; 7 bases agree with TRBD1. V dropped 2 bases and J dropped 2; count of bases not matched to a gene: 15. CDR3 size: 19 residues. The germline CDR1 and CDR2 sequences are LGHNA and YSLEER. The CDR3 loop is CASSQPPDRFRSAGNTIYF. In nucleotides, the CDR3 is TGCGCCAGCAGCCAACCCCCGGACAGGTTCCGTTCAGCTGGAAACACCATATATTTT.

This clone was seen only once. This sequence joins TRBV30 and TRBJ1-4; perhaps TRBD1 as D (5 bases). V dropped 8 bases and J dropped 0 bases, with 13 bases sitting between them. Germline V gene data show CDR1 as GTSNPN and CDR2 as SVGIG (reference sequence). CDR3 size: 14 residues. The CDR3 protein is CARGEGPTNEKLFF. The CDR3 DNA follows: TGTGCCCGTGGAGAGGGGCCAACTAATGAAAAACTGTTTTTT.